The 30 T cell receptor beta chains reported below all come from one sample, sequenced in a study of chemoradiotherapy in HPV16-positive cancers. The assay was immunoSEQ multiplex PCR, and TCRdb's table has in-frame clones only and misses some. In the table there are approximately 5,000 clones, about 74% of which are singletons. The sequenced sample was tumor tissue, obtained from a patient who underwent chemoradiotherapy. The receptors come from a human donor with HPV-associated anogenital cancer.

This chain uses TRBV7-8 with TRBJ2-1; D unresolved. The CDR3 sequence is 15 residues long. V was clipped by 3 bases and J by 0 bases, with 9 bases between them. In germline, CDR1 is SGHVS, CDR2 FQNEAQ. This chain's CDR3 is CASSLYLGSYNEQFF. The CDR3 DNA is TGTGCCAGCAGCTTGTATTTAGGCTCCTACAATGAGCAGTTCTTC. The whole variable domain, filled in from reference TRBV7-8 and TRBJ2-1, reads GAGVSQSPRYKVAKRGQDVALRCDPISGHVSLFWYQQALGQGPEFLTYFQNEAQLDKSGLPSDRFFAERPEGSVSTLKIQRTQQEDSAVYLCASSLYLGSYNEQFFGPGTRLTVL.

In this sample, this clone turned up a few times. This sequence joins TRBV5-1 and TRBJ2-1; TRBD2 aligns across 14 bases. From germline, CDR1 is SGHRS and CDR2 YFSETQ. The length of the CDR3 is 16 residues. V shed 7 bases, J shed 4 bases, and the junction held 7 bases outside the gene matches. Here the CDR3 reads CASSGTSGGPYNEQFF. DNA of the CDR3: TGCGCCAGCTCCGGGACTAGCGGGGGACCTTACAATGAGCAGTTCTTC. Full variable domain (missing parts from reference TRBV5-1 and TRBJ2-1): KAGVTQTPRYLIKTRGQQVTLSCSPISGHRSVSWYQQTPGQGLQFLFEYFSETQRNKGNFPGRFSGRQFSNSRSEMNVSTLELGDSALYLCASSGTSGGPYNEQFFGPGTRLTVL.

The genes are TRBV29-1 and TRBJ1-2, with a tentative D call TRBD1 (5 bases). From germline, CDR1 is SQVTM and CDR2 ANQGSEA. Trimming shortened V by 4 bases and J by 4 bases, and 13 bases separated the two germline ends. This CDR3 is 13 amino acids long. Written as DNA, the CDR3 is TGCAGCGTTGGGGCCGGGGGTCCCTATGGCTACACCTTC. Protein: CSVGAGGPYGYTF.

V is TRBV6-1 and J is TRBJ1-6; D is ambiguous. V was cut by 7 bases and J by 0 bases, with 10 bases left in between. The CDR3 runs 15 residues. The germline gives CDR1 MNHNS, CDR2 SASEGT. The DNA of the CDR3 is TGTGCCAGCATTATACAGAGCTCCTATAATTCACCCCTCCACTTT. It yields the protein CASIIQSSYNSPLHF.

The rearrangement links TRBV6-6 to TRBJ2-2; tentatively, D is TRBD1 (6 bases). The germline V and J ends were trimmed by 8 bases and 1 base, with 14 bases remaining between them. This CDR3 region has 15 residues. Germline lookup yields CDR1 MNHNY and CDR2 SVGAGI (reference sequence). The CDR3 sequence: CASRQSTGNTGELFF. Written as DNA, the CDR3 is TGTGCCAGCCGCCAATCGACAGGGAACACCGGGGAGCTGTTTTTT.

The J gene is TRBJ2-2, the V gene TRBV5-1; D may be TRBD2 (7 bases). V was cut by 3 bases and J by 3 bases, with 12 bases left in between. CDR1 is SGHRS, CDR2 YFSETQ, per germline. This CDR3 spans 15 amino acids. CDR3: CASSSSGGDTGELFF. The CDR3 DNA sequence: TGCGCCAGCAGCTCATCGGGGGGCGACACCGGGGAGCTGTTTTTT. Looking up the rest from reference TRBV5-1 and TRBJ2-2 gives the full variable domain: KAGVTQTPRYLIKTRGQQVTLSCSPISGHRSVSWYQQTPGQGLQFLFEYFSETQRNKGNFPGRFSGRQFSNSRSEMNVSTLELGDSALYLCASSSSGGDTGELFFGEGSRLTVL.

The chain uses TRBV9 and TRBJ2-6; no firm D call. The CDR3 spans 16 residues. V was cut by 3 bases and J by 0 bases, with 10 bases left in between. CDR1 and CDR2 from the germline V gene are SGDLS and YYNGEE. CDR3 nucleotide sequence: TGTGCCAGCAGCGAATTAGACGACTCTGGGGCCAACGTCCTGACTTTC. It yields the protein CASSELDDSGANVLTF.

V and J are TRBV27 and TRBJ2-7, with D perhaps given as TRBD1 or TRBD2 (5 bases each). Germline CDR1 is MNHEY and CDR2 is SMNVEV (reference sequence). V was clipped by 5 bases and J by 0 bases, with 14 bases between them. The CDR3 runs 15 residues. The CDR3 protein is CASSPRWDASYEQYF. DNA of the CDR3: TGTGCCAGCAGTCCGCGGTGGGACGCCTCCTACGAGCAGTACTTC.

The J gene is TRBJ1-1, the V gene TRBV6-1, with D maybe TRBD1 (6 bases). The CDR3 runs to 14 residues. V was shortened by 6 bases and J by 2 bases, with 13 bases between the two germline ends. Per the germline V gene, CDR1 is MNHNS and CDR2 is SASEGT. The CDR3, as DNA: TGTGCCAGCAGAAGAGGGGGATCAAACACTGAAGCTTTCTTT. Protein sequence: CASRRGGSNTEAFF.

J is TRBJ2-7 and V is TRBV11-3; TRBD2 agrees at 8 bases. J was trimmed by 1 base and V by 3 bases; bases with no gene match: 2. The V gene's germline CDR1 is SGHNT and CDR2 YENEEA. This CDR3 has 14 residues. The CDR3 DNA follows: TGTGCCAGCAGCTTTGCTAGCGGGTCCTACGAGCAGTACTTC. This gives the protein CASSFASGSYEQYF.

CDR3 sequence: CASSLEAGYYEQYF. The CDR3 coding sequence is TGCGCCAGCAGCTTGGAAGCGGGGTACTACGAGCAGTACTTC. The J gene is TRBJ2-7, the V gene TRBV5-1; 7 positions agree with TRBD2. The CDR3 has 14 amino acids. Germline CDR1 SGHRS, CDR2 YFSETQ. With V trimmed by 0 bases and J by 3 bases, 3 bases remained unmatched.

The rearrangement joins TRBV29-1 to TRBJ1-3, with unresolved D. CDR1 and CDR2 from the germline V gene are SQVTM and ANQGSEA. Trimming shortened V by 5 bases and J by 0 bases, and 2 bases separated the two germline ends. This CDR3 comprises 11 residues. DNA for the CDR3: TGCAGCGTTTCCTCTGGAAACACCATATATTTT. It yields the protein CSVSSGNTIYF.

This sequence joins TRBV6-6 and TRBJ2-3, with 8 nucleotides matching TRBD2. This CDR3 comprises 15 residues. The germline V gene encodes CDR1 MNHNY and CDR2 SVGAGI (reference sequence). J gave up 0 bases and V 7 bases, and 6 bases lay outside the gene matches. The CDR3 protein is CASTQSGSSTDTQYF. The CDR3 bases are TGTGCCAGCACCCAAAGCGGGAGCAGCACAGATACGCAGTATTTT.

This clone was observed a few times. The chain joins TRBV7-9 to TRBJ2-5; no firm D call. Germline CDR1 and CDR2: SEHNR and FQNEAQ (reference sequence). The CDR3 spans 14 residues. The V and J ends lost 6 bases and 2 bases respectively, with 13 bases between them. The CDR3 DNA follows: TGTGCCAGCAGGCCCCAATACAAACAAGAGACCCAGTACTTC. Protein sequence: CASRPQYKQETQYF.

The chain is built from TRBV15 and TRBJ2-1, with a tentative D call TRBD1 (5 bases). The CDR3 has 14 amino acids. CDR1 and CDR2 (germline): LNHNV, YYDKDF (reference sequence). V was trimmed by 2 bases and J by 4 bases, leaving 9 bases between them. CDR3 loop: CATSRLDRYNEQFF. The CDR3 coding sequence is TGTGCCACCAGCAGACTAGACAGATACAATGAGCAGTTCTTC.

The chain uses TRBV5-4 and TRBJ2-7, with TRBD2 as a possible D gene (5 bases). The V gene's germline CDR1 is SGHNT and CDR2 YYREEE (reference sequence). CDR3 length: 14 residues. V was cut by 1 base and J by 0 bases, with 8 bases left in between. CDR3 DNA: TGTGCCAGCAGCTTGTTTGGGAGCTCCTACGAGCAGTACTTC. This translates into CASSLFGSSYEQYF.

The rearrangement joins TRBV29-1 to TRBJ2-7; D may correspond to TRBD1 or TRBD2 (5 bases each). CDR3 length: 13 residues. The V and J ends lost 2 bases and 4 bases respectively, with 12 bases between them. Germline CDR1 SQVTM, CDR2 ANQGSEA. CDR3 region: CSVEFLAGYEQYF. CDR3 DNA sequence: TGCAGCGTTGAATTCCTAGCAGGGTACGAGCAGTACTTC.

The chain links TRBV5-6 to TRBJ1-5; D remains unclear. Germline CDR1 is SGHDT and CDR2 is YYEEEE. Trimming took 4 bases from V and 0 from J, leaving 11 bases between them. The CDR3 consists of 15 residues. CDR3 sequence reads: CASSAWKNSNQPQHF. Here the CDR3 DNA reads TGTGCCAGCAGCGCTTGGAAAAATAGCAATCAGCCCCAGCATTTT.

The CDR3 sequence: CAWSAYNEQFF. Here the CDR3 DNA reads TGTGCCTGGAGTGCCTACAATGAGCAGTTCTTC. The chain is built from TRBV30 and TRBJ2-1; D unresolved. Trimming left V 1 base short and J 2 bases short, with 0 bases between. Germline V gene sequence: CDR1 GTSNPN, CDR2 SVGIG (reference sequence). CDR3 length equals 11 residues.

This chain links TRBV5-4 with TRBJ1-1; weak D call: TRBD1 (6 bases). The CDR3 contains 15 residues. The V gene lost 3 bases and the J gene lost 0 bases, with 12 bases spanning the gap. Germline V CDR1 and CDR2: SGHNT, YYREEE (reference sequence). The CDR3, as DNA: TGTGCCAGCAGCTCTCAAACAGGGCTGAACACTGAAGCTTTCTTT. It codes for CASSSQTGLNTEAFF.

This clone was seen once. The chain uses TRBV5-4 and TRBJ1-1; tentatively, D is TRBD1 (6 bases). Germline V gene data show CDR1 as SGHNT and CDR2 as YYREEE (reference sequence). The CDR3 contains 15 residues. Trimming removed 0 bases at V and 0 bases at J, with 9 bases between. As DNA, the CDR3 is TGTGCCAGCAGCTTGGCGGCAGGGGTGAACACTGAAGCTTTCTTT. As protein: CASSLAAGVNTEAFF.

The chain joins TRBV2 to TRBJ2-2; 7 positions agree with TRBD2. V trimming: 7 bases; J trimming: 6 bases; junction bases outside the gene matches: 11. This CDR3 has 15 amino acids. Germline V gene data show CDR1 as SNHLY and CDR2 as FYNNEI. CDR3 nucleotides: TGTGCCAGCATGGGTATGGCGGGAGCGGCCGGGGAGCTGTTTTTT. Protein product: CASMGMAGAAGELFF.

The V call is TRBV5-1, the J call TRBJ1-1; perhaps TRBD1 as D (6 bases). Germline CDR1 SGHRS, CDR2 YFSETQ. The CDR3 totals 15 residues. V gave up 4 bases and J gave up 1 base, with 14 bases separating them. CDR3 loop: CASSGTGGPNTEAFF. CDR3 in DNA: TGCGCCAGCAGCGGTACCGGGGGGCCGAACACTGAAGCTTTCTTT.

V usage is TRBV19 and J usage is TRBJ1-5, with D tentatively TRBD1 (5 bases). Between the trimmed V and J ends, which lost 5 bases and 3 bases, there was a span of 11 bases. The CDR3 covers 14 residues. Per the germline V gene, CDR1 is LNHDA and CDR2 is SQIVND (reference sequence). The CDR3 bases are TGTGCCAGTAGTGCCCGGGACGCCAATCAGCCCCAGCATTTT. Its protein product is CASSARDANQPQHF.

There are a few counts of this clone. This sequence joins TRBV7-9 and TRBJ2-1; D remains ambiguous. The V and J ends lost 7 bases and 4 bases respectively, with 14 bases between them. CDR1 and CDR2 (germline): SEHNR, FQNEAQ (reference sequence). CDR3 length equals 14 residues. The CDR3 loop is CASIITSVYNEQFF. In DNA, the CDR3 is TGTGCCAGCATCATTACGTCGGTTTACAATGAGCAGTTCTTC.

The V and J genes are TRBV2 and TRBJ2-7, with D unresolved. Trimming took off 4 bases at V and 5 bases at J, with 12 bases between the two ends. In germline, CDR1 is SNHLY, CDR2 FYNNEI. CDR3 length equals 13 residues. CDR3 bases: TGTGCCAGCAGTGGTTCATGGGTTGACGAGCAGTACTTC. Protein: CASSGSWVDEQYF.

The rearrangement links TRBV18 to TRBJ2-7; a possible D gene is TRBD2 (7 bases). CDR3 length equals 16 residues. Trimming stripped 5 bases from V and 0 bases from J, with 17 bases between. CDR1 is KGHSH, CDR2 LQKENI, per germline. The CDR3 sequence is CASSKGGDTSSYEQYF. CDR3 sequence (DNA): TGTGCCAGCTCAAAAGGGGGGGACACCAGCTCCTACGAGCAGTACTTC.

The J gene is TRBJ2-3, the V gene TRBV7-9; D unresolved. V was clipped by 3 bases and J by 5 bases, with 9 bases between them. The CDR3 totals 13 residues. Germline V CDR1 and CDR2: SEHNR, FQNEAQ (reference sequence). CDR3 loop: CASSFPAVDTQYF. The CDR3 region has the DNA TGTGCCAGCAGCTTTCCGGCGGTAGATACGCAGTATTTT.

The chain couples TRBV14 to TRBJ2-1; 8 bases align to TRBD1. Unmatched junction bases numbered 13, after V lost 3 bases and J lost 6 bases. The CDR3 runs to 17 residues. Germline CDR1 SGHDN, CDR2 FVKESK. The CDR3 DNA reads TGTGCCAGCAGCCAGATGGGGGACAGGTATATTTCCAATGAGCAGTTCTTC. Amino acids: CASSQMGDRYISNEQFF. Based on the CDR3 plus reference TRBV14 and TRBJ2-1, the full variable domain is EAGVTQFPSHSVIEKGQTVTLRCDPISGHDNLYWYRRVMGKEIKFLLHFVKESKQDESGMPNNRFLAERTGGTYSTLKVQPAELEDSGVYFCASSQMGDRYISNEQFFGPGTRLTVL.

The chain employs TRBV27 and TRBJ2-5; either TRBD1 or TRBD2 may supply D (6 bases each). Trimming pared 5 bases from V and 9 bases from J, leaving 25 bases between. The germline V gene has CDR1 MNHEY and CDR2 SMNVEV (reference sequence). This CDR3 has 16 amino acids. CDR3 nucleotide sequence: TGTGCCAGCAGTCCAACCCCCACGGGGGCAGGTGGGTCCCAGTACTTC. Protein sequence: CASSPTPTGAGGSQYF.